This T cell receptor (beta chain) was obtained from a study of T cell repertoires in cytomegalovirus infection. TCRdb reprocessed the reads via MiXCR and lists one record per CDR3 protein. The sample records about 830,000 distinct CDR3 sequences, 30% to 35% being singletons. The count of this clonotype is one. Its target is unknown. Between the trimmed V and J ends, which lost 5 bases and 1 base, there was a span of 18 bases. Germline V gene lookup returns CDR1 MNHEY and CDR2 SMNVEV (reference sequence). The CDR3 has 16 residues. The sequence was collected from a human donor in good health (CMV status not recorded). Some clones in this sample may be carry-over from other donors' samples. The V call is TRBV27, the J call TRBJ2-7; D might be TRBD2 (6 bases). This specimen was cultured CD8+ T cells from PBMCs, taken from culture after CMV antigen stimulation. The CDR3: CASSPSGGSVSYEQYF. The CDR3 nucleotides are TGTGCCAGCAGTCCCTCCGGGGGAAGTGTATCCTACGAGCAGTACTTC.